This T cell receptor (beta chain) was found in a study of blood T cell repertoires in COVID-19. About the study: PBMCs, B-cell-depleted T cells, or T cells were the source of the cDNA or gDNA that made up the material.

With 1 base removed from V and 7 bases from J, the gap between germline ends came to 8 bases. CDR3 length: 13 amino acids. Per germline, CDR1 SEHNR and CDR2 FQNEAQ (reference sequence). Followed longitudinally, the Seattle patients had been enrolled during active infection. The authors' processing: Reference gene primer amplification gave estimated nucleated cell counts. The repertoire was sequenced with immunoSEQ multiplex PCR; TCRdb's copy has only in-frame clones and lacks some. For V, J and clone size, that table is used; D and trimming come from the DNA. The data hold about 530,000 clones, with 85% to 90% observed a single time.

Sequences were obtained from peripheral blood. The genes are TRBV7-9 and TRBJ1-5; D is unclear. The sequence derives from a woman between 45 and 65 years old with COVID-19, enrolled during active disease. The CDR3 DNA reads TGTGCCAGCAGCTTAGGCGGAGGCCAGCCCCAGCATTTT. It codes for CASSLGGGQPQHF.